This T cell receptor beta chain was retrieved from a study of regulatory T cells in long-lasting Graves disease. Findings of the study overall: Having only a small sample size may have limited accuracy. Patients with persistent disease shared some 3,000 public clonotypes, outpacing the approximately 970 shared by new patients. TCR diversity was lower in persistent Graves' patients (versus newly diagnosed ones).

This clonotype was seen ten or more times. Its antigen is not known. Specified time point: persistent/refractory GD, antithyroid drugs over 5 years with positive TRAb. PBMC RNA was the source of the TCR library. The CDR3 totals 12 residues. V was pared by 7 bases and J by 5 bases, with 11 bases between. Arm-PCR of CDR3 regions and iRepertoire HTBI primers were used to build TCR beta libraries. TCRdb ran MiXCR on the multiplex PCR reads and lists one entry per CDR3 protein. The sample carries approximately 400,000 distinct CDR3 sequences, under 25% recorded once. The source is a female donor with Graves disease. V usage is TRBV12-3 or TRBV12-4 and J usage is TRBJ2-5, with D tentatively TRBD1 or TRBD2 (6 bases each). Specimen: peripheral blood mononuclear cells (PBMCs), collected when the disease was refractory, from a patient treated with antithyroid drugs. CDR3 sequence (DNA): TGTGCCAGCATGCAGGGGAGGGAGACCCAGTACTTC. Translation: CASMQGRETQYF.